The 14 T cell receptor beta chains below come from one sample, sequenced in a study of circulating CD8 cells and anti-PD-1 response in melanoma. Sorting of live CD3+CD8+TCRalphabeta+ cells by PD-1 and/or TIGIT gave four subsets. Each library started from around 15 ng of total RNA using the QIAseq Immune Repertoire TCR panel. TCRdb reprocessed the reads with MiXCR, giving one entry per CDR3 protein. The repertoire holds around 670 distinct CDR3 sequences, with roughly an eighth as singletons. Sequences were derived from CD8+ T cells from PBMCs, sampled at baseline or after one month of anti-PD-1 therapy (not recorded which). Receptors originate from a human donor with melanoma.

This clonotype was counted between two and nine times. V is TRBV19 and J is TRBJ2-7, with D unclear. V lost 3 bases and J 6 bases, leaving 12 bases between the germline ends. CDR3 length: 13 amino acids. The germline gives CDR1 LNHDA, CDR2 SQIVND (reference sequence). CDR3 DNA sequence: TGTGCCAGTAGTATGGGTAGGGTTTCCGAGCAGTACTTC. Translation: CASSMGRVSEQYF.

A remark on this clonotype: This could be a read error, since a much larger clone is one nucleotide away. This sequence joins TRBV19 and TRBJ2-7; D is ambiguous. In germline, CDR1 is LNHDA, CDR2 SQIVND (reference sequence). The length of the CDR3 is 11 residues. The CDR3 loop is CASSNSYEQNF. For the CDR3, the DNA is TGTGCCAGTAGTAATTCCTACGAGCAGAACTTC.

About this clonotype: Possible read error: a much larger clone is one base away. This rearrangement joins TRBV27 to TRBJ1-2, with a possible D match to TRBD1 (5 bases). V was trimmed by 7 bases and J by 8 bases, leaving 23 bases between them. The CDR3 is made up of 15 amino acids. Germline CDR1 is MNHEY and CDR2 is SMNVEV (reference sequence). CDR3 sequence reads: CASTAYNRCSSGYTF. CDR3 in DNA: TGTGCCAGCACCGCGTACAACAGGTGCTCTAGCGGCTACACCTTC.

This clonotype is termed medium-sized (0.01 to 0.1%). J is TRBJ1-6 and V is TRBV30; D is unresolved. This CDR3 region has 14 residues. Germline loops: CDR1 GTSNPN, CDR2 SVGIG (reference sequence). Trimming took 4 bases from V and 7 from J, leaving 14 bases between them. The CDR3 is CAWNPGWRNSPLHF. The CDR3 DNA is TGTGCCTGGAACCCGGGGTGGCGGAATTCACCCCTCCACTTT.

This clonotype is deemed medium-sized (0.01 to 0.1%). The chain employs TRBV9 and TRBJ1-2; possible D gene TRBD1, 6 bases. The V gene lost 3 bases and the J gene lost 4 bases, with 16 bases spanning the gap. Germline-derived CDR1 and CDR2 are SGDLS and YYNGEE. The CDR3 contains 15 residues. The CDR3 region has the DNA TGTGCCAGCAGCGGCCCGAGGGGGATTCCCTATGGCTACACCTTC. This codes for CASSGPRGIPYGYTF.

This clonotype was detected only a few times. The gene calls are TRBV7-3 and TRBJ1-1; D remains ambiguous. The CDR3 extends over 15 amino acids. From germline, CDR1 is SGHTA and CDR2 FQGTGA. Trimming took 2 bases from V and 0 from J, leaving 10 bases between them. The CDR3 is CASSLGVLLNTEAFF. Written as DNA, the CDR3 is TGTGCCAGCAGCTTAGGCGTACTGTTGAACACTGAAGCTTTCTTT.

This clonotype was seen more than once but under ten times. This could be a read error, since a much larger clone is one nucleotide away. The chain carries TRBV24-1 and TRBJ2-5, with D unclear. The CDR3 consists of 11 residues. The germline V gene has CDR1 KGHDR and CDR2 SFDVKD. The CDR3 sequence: CAPPADETQCF. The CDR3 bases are TGTGCCCCACCGGCGGACGAGACCCAGTGCTTC.

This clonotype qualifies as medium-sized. CDR3 bases: TGTGCCAGCAGCTTATCGAGGCGGGGGGGATACGAGCAGTACTTC. It is translated as CASSLSRRGGYEQYF. The chain uses TRBV7-2 and TRBJ2-7; 9 bases are shared with TRBD2. Germline V lookup: CDR1 SGHTA, CDR2 FQGNSA. The CDR3 spans 15 residues. V dropped 2 bases and J dropped 4; count of bases not matched to a gene: 6.

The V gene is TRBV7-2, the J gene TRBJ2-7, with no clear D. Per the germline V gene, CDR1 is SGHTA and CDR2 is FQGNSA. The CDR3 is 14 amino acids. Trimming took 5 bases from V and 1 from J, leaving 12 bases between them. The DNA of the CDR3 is TGTGCCAGCAGCCCCAAAACACTGTCCTACGAGCAGTACTTC. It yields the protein CASSPKTLSYEQYF. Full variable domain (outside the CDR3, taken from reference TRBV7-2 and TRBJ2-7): GAGVSQSPSNKVTEKGKDVELRCDPISGHTALYWYRQSLGQGLEFLIYFQGNSAPDKSGLPSDRFSAERTGGSVSTLTIQRTQQEDSAVYLCASSPKTLSYEQYFGPGTRLTVT.

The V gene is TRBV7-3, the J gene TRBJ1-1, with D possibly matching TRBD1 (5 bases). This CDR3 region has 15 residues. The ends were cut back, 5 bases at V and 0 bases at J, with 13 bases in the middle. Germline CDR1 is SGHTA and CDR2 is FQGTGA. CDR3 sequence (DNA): TGTGCCAGCAGCCAATTTAGGGGAATGAACACTGAAGCTTTCTTT. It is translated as CASSQFRGMNTEAFF.

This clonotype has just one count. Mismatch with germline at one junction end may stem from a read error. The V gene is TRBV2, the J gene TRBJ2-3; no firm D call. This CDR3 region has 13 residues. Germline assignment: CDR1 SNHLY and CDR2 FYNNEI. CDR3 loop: CTSTLLSTDTQYF. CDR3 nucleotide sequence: TGTACCAGCACCCTACTTAGCACAGATACGCAGTATTTT.

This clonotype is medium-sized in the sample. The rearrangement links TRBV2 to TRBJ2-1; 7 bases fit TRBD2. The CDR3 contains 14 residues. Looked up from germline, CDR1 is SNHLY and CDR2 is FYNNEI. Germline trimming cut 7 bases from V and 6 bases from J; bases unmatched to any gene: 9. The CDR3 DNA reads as TGTGCCAGCACCCCAGCGGGGTTGGGCAATGAGCAGTTCTTC. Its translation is CASTPAGLGNEQFF.

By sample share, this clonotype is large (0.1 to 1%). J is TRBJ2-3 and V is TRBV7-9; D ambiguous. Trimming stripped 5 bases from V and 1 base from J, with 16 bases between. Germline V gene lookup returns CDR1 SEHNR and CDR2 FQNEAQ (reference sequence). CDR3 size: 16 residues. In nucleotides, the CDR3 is TGTGCCAGCAGCACCAGGACGGCTCCTGGCACAGATACGCAGTATTTT. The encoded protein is CASSTRTAPGTDTQYF.

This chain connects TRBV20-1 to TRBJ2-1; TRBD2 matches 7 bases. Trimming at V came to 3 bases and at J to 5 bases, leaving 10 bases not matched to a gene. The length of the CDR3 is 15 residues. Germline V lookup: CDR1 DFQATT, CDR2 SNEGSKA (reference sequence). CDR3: CSARYLSGDHNEQFF. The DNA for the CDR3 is TGCAGTGCTAGGTACCTCAGCGGGGACCACAATGAGCAGTTCTTC.